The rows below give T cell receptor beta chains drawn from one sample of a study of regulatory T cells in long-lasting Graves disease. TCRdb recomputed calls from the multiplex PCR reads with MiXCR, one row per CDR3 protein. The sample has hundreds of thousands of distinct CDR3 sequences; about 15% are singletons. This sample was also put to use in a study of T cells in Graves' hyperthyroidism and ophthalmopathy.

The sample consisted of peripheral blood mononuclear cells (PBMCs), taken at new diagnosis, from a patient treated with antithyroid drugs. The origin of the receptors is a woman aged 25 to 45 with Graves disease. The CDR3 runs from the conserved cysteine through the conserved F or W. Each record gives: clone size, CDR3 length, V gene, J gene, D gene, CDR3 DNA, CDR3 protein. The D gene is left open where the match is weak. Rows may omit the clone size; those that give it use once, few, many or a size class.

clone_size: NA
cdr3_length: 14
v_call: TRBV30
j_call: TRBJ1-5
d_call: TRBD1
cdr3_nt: TGTGCCTGGGGAACCGGGACAGGGTATCAGCCCCAGCATTTT
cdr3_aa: CAWGTGTGYQPQHF

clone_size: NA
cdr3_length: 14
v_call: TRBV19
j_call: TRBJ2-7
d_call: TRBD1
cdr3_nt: TGTGCCAGTAAAGCCGGGACAGGGATGTACGAGCAGTACTTC
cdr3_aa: CASKAGTGMYEQYF

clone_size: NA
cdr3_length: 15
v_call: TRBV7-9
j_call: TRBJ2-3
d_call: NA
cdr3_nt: TGTGCCAGCAGCGCCGGGTCCTCCGGTGCAGATACGCAGTATTTT
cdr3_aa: CASSAGSSGADTQYF

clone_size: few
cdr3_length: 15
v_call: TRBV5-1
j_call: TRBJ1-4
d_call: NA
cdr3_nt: TGCGCCAGCAGCTTGGGGCAGGGGATGAATGAAAAACTGTTTTTT
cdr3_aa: CASSLGQGMNEKLFF

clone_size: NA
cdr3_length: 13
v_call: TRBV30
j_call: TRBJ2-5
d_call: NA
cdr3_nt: TGTGCCTGGAGTGTAGGTATACAAGAGACCCAGTACTTC
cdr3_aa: CAWSVGIQETQYF

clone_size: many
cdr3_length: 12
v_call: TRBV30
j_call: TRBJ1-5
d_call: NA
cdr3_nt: TGTGCCTGGAGATGGAGTAATCAGCCCCAGCATTTT
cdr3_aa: CAWRWSNQPQHF

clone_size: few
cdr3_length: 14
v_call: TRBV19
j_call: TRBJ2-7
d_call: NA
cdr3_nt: TGTGCCAGTATGCCGACCAGCGACTCCTACGAGCAGTACTTC
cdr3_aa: CASMPTSDSYEQYF

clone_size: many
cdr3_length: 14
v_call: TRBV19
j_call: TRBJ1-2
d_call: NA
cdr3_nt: TGTGCCAGTAGTATCAATCATCGATACTATGGCTACACCTTC
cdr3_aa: CASSINHRYYGYTF

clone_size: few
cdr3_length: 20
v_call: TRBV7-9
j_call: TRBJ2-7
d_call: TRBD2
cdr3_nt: TGTGCCAGCAGTTTTACAGCGTCCGGACTAGCGGGACTTTACCCCTACGAGCAGTACTTC
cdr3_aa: CASSFTASGLAGLYPYEQYF

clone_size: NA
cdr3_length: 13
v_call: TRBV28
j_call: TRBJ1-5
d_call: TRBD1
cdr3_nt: TGTGCCAGCACTCGACAGGGGTATCAGCCCCAGCATTTT
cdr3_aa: CASTRQGYQPQHF

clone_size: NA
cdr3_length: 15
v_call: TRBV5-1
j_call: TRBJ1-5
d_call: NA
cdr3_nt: TGCGCCAGCAGCGCCGGGGTAAATGGCAATCAGCCCCAGCATTTT
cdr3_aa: CASSAGVNGNQPQHF

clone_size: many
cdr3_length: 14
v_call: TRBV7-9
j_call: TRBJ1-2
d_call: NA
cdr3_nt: TGTGCCAGCAGCTTGGAAAACCTTGTGGGAGGCTACACCTTC
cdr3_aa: CASSLENLVGGYTF

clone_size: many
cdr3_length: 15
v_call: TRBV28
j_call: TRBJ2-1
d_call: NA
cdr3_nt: TGTGCCAGCAGTTTGGGGCAGGTTATATACAATGAGCAGTTCTTC
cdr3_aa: CASSLGQVIYNEQFF

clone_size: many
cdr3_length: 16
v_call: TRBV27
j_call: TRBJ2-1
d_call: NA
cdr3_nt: TGTGCCAGCAGTTTGACTCCGATCCCATTCGGGAATGAGCAGTTCTTC
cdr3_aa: CASSLTPIPFGNEQFF

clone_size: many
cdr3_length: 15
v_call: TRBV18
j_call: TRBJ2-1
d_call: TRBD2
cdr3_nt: TGTGCCAGCTCACCAAGAACTAGCGGGAGTTATGAGCAGTTCTTC
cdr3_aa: CASSPRTSGSYEQFF

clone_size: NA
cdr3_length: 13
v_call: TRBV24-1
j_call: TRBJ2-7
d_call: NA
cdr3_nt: TGTGCCACCAGGGGGACTGGAGACGACGAGCAGTACTTC
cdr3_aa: CATRGTGDDEQYF

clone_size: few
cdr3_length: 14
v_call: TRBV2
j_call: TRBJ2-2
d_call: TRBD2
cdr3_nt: TGTGCCAGCAGTGACGGGAGGGAGACCGGGGAGCTGTTTTTT
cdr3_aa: CASSDGRETGELFF

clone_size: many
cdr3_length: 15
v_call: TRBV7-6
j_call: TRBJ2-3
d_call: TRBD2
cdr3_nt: TGTGCCAGCAGCTTAAGCGGGAGGGCCACAGATACGCAGTATTTT
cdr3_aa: CASSLSGRATDTQYF

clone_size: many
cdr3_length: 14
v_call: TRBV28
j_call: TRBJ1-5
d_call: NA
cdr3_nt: TGTGCCAGCAGTTTTGTAGGGCATGGTCAGCCCCAGCATTTT
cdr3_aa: CASSFVGHGQPQHF

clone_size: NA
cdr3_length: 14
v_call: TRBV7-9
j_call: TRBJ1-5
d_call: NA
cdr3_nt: TGTGCCAGCAGCCGAGGGTCGGCCGATCAGCCCCAGCATTTT
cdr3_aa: CASSRGSADQPQHF

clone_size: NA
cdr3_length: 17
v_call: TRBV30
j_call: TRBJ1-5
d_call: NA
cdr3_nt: TGTGCCTGGAGTGTACGTTGGGAGGGGCAGGAGAATCAGCCCCAGCATTTT
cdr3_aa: CAWSVRWEGQENQPQHF

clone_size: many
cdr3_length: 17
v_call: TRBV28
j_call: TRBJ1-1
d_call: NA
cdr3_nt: TGTGCCAGCAGTCCCGCCCTTAGGACAGATAAGAACACTGAAGCTTTCTTT
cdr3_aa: CASSPALRTDKNTEAFF

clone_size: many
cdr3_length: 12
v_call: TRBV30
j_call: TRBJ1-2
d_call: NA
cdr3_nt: TGTGCCTGGAGTGCCGGGTGGAGTGGCTACACCTTC
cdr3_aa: CAWSAGWSGYTF

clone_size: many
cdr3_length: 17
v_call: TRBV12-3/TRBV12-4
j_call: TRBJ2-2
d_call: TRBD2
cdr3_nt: TGTGCCAGCAGTTTGAGTGGTAGCGGGATGAACACCGGGGAGCTGTTTTTT
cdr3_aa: CASSLSGSGMNTGELFF

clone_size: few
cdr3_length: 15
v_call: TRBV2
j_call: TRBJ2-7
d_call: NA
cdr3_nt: TGTGCCAGCAGCCAAAGAGTTACTACACTCTACGAGCAGTACTTC
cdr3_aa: CASSQRVTTLYEQYF

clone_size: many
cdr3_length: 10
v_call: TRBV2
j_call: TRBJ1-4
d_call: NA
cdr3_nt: TGTGCCAGCAGTGAGCAAAAACTGTTTTTT
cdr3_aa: CASSEQKLFF